The present T cell receptor (beta chain) was sequenced within a study of identical twins. Using its own MiXCR run on the 5' RACE reads, TCRdb lists one record per CDR3 protein. The profile covers about 200,000 distinct CDR3 sequences, with approximately 15% appearing a single time and 40% taken by the ten largest. The CDR3 is 14 residues long. Trimming left V 5 bases short and J 1 base short, with 9 bases between. Germline V gene lookup returns CDR1 SGHNT and CDR2 YENEEA. The sample was also reused in another study, on T cells expressing NK-cell markers.

The gene calls are TRBV11-3 and TRBJ2-1; a possible D gene is TRBD2 (5 bases). This receptor was identified in a woman under 30 in good health. What was sequenced was CD8+ T cells sorted from blood. The CDR3 bases are TGTGCCAGCAGCCGGGGTGTTTCCTACAATGAGCAGTTCTTC. This codes for CASSRGVSYNEQFF.